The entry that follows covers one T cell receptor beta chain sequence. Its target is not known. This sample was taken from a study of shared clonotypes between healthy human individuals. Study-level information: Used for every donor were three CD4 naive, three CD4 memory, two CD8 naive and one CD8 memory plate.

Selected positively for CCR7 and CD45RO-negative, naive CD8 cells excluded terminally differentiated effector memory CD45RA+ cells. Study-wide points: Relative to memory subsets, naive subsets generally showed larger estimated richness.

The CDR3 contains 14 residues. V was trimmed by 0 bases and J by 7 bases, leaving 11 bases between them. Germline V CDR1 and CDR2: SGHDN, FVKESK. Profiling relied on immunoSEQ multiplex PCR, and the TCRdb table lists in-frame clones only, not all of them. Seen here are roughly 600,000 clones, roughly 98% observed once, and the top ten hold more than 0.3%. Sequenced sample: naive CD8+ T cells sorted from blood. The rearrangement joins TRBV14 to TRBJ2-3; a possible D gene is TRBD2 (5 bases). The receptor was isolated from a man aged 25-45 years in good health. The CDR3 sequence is CASSQDGWENTQYF. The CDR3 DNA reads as TGTGCCAGCAGCCAAGATGGATGGGAGAATACGCAGTATTTT.